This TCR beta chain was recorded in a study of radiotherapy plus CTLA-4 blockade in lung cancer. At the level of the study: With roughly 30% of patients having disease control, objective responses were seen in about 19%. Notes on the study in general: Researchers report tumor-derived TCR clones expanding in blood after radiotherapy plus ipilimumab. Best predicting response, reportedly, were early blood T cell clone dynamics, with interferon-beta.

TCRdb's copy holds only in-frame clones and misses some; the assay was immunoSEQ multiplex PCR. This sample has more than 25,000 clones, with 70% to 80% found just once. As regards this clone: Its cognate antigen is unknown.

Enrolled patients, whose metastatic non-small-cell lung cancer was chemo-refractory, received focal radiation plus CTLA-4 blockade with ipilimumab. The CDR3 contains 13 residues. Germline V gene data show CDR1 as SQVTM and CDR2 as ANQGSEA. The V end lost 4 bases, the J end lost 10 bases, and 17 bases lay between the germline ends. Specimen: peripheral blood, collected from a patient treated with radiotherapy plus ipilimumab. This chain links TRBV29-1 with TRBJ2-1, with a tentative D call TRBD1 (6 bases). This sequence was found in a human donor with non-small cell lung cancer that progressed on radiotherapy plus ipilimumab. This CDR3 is CSVALGAPLEQFF. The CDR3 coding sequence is TGCAGCGTTGCGTTGGGGGCTCCCCTGGAGCAGTTCTTC.